This entry describes one TCR beta chain. The data are from a study of blood T cell repertoires in COVID-19. Study details: T cells, B-cell-depleted T cells, or PBMCs supplied cDNA or gDNA.

As processed by the authors: Counts of nucleated cells, estimated from reference gene primer amplification, were obtained. The repertoire was sequenced with immunoSEQ multiplex PCR; TCRdb's copy has only in-frame clones and lacks some. That table supplies the V and J calls and clone size; D and trimming were determined from the DNA. Among about 270,000 clones listed, 80% to 95% were seen once. V was cut by 6 bases and J by 3 bases, with 10 bases left in between. Germline V gives CDR1 PRHDT, CDR2 FYEKMQ (reference sequence). This CDR3 is 13 amino acids long. The rearrangement links TRBV13 to TRBJ2-3; D not resolved. Material for sequencing was peripheral blood. This sequence originates from a person in their late teens or twenties with COVID-19, enrolled during active disease. The CDR3, as DNA: TGTGCCAGCAGTTGGGCCGAAACAGATACGCAGTATTTT. This gives the protein CASSWAETDTQYF.